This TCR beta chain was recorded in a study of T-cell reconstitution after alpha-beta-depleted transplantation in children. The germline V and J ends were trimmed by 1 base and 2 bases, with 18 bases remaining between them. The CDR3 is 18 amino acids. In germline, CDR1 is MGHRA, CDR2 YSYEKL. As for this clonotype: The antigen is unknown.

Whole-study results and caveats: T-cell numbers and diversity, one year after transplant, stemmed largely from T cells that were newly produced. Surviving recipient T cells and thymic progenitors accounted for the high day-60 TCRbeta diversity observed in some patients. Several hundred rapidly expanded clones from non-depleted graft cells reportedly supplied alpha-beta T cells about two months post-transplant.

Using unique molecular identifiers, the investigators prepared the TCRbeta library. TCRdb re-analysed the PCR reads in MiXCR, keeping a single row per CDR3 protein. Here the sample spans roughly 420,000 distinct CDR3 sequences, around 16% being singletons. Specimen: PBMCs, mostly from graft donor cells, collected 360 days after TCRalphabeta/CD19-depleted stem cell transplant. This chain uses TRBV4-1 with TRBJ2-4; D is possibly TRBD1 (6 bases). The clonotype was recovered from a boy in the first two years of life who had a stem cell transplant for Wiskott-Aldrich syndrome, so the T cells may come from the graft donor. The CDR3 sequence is CASSQAQTTGGPKNIQYF. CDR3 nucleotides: TGCGCCAGCAGCCAAGCCCAAACGACAGGCGGGCCCAAAAACATTCAGTACTTC.